This passage covers 20 T cell receptor beta chains from one sample sequenced in a study of Graves' ophthalmopathy and Graves' hyperthyroidism. Amplified material comprised TCR beta CDR3 regions derived from RNA transcripts. Investigators did first-round RT-PCR with HTBI primers, then second-round multiplex PCR. TCRdb ran MiXCR on the multiplex PCR reads and lists one entry per CDR3 protein. The table includes 500,000 to 600,000 distinct CDR3 sequences, 35% to 40% detected once. The material sequenced was peripheral blood or thyroid tissue (not recorded which). The receptors come from an adult man with Graves' hyperthyroidism.

The sample holds many counts of this clonotype. This rearrangement joins TRBV11-2 to TRBJ2-2; D is uncertain. The CDR3 is 12 residues long. Deletions cut 0 bases from V and 9 bases from J, with 5 bases between. CDR1 is SGHAT, CDR2 FQNNGV, per germline. CDR3 sequence reads: CASSLDFRELFF. The CDR3 DNA sequence: TGTGCCAGCAGCTTAGATTTCAGGGAGCTGTTTTTT.

Only a few counts were recorded for this clonotype. This chain links TRBV28 with TRBJ1-5; D gene unclear. The V gene's germline CDR1 is MDHEN and CDR2 SYDVKM. CDR3 length: 15 amino acids. Trimming shortened V by 5 bases and J by 0 bases, and 11 bases separated the two germline ends. In nucleotides, the CDR3 is TGTGCCAGCAGTCGGCCTTTACATAGCAATCAGCCCCAGCATTTT. Translating it yields CASSRPLHSNQPQHF.

The genes are TRBV5-1 and TRBJ1-1; D not resolved. Germline CDR1 and CDR2: SGHRS and YFSETQ. The CDR3 has 18 residues. V shed 0 bases and J shed 0 bases, with 18 bases lying between them. The CDR3 protein is CASSLASSIEDMNTEAFF. CDR3 nucleotide sequence: TGCGCCAGCAGCTTGGCCAGTTCTATCGAGGATATGAACACTGAAGCTTTCTTT.

Ten or more counts support this clonotype. The chain links TRBV29-1 to TRBJ2-7; D gene ambiguous. V was cut by 8 bases and J by 7 bases, with 12 bases left in between. From germline, CDR1 is SQVTM and CDR2 ANQGSEA. The length of the CDR3 is 10 residues. In DNA, the CDR3 is TGCAGCACAAGGGCAGCAGAGCAGTACTTC. Translating it yields CSTRAAEQYF.

This clonotype has only a few counts. Since a much larger clone is just one base distant, this may be a read error. No conserved phenylalanine or tryptophan ends this CDR3, so it is likely a read error. The V call is TRBV2, the J call TRBJ2-7; tentatively, D is TRBD2 (5 bases). Germline-derived CDR1 and CDR2 are SNHLY and FYNNEI. The CDR3 loop spans 12 amino acids. Deletions cut 7 bases from V and 3 bases from J, with 10 bases between. Here the CDR3 reads CASTPTIYEQYL. The CDR3 region has the DNA TGTGCCAGCACCCCGACTATCTACGAGCAGTACCTC.

This clonotype was seen only a few times. The chain carries TRBV5-1 and TRBJ2-7; no clear D. This CDR3 region has 13 residues. Per germline, CDR1 SGHRS and CDR2 YFSETQ. V lost 5 bases, J lost 6 bases, and 15 bases lay in between. In nucleotides, the CDR3 is TGCGCCAGCAGAAAAGAACAAGGGTCCGAGCAGTACTTC. It translates to CASRKEQGSEQYF.

Details on this clonotype: With a much larger clone just one base away, this may be a read error. This CDR3 reads CASSRVESELLF. DNA for the CDR3: TGTGCCAGCAGTAGGGTCGAGTCGGAGCTGCTTTTT. V and J are TRBV6-6 and TRBJ2-2, with unresolved D. Germline CDR1 and CDR2: MNHNY and SVGAGI (reference sequence). The CDR3 is 12 residues long.

Comments on this clonotype: Since a much larger clone is just one base distant, this may be a read error. The V call is TRBV15, the J call TRBJ1-2; D is undetermined. The CDR3 has 15 residues. V was clipped by 6 bases and J by 7 bases, with 21 bases between them. Germline CDR1 is LNHNV and CDR2 is YYDKDF (reference sequence). CDR3: CATSSWEEYEVGYTF. Here the CDR3 DNA reads TGTGCCACCAGTTCTTGGGAGGAATACGAAGTTGGCTACACCTTC.

This clonotype was recorded many times. The rearrangement links TRBV5-1 to TRBJ2-5; 8 nucleotides agree with TRBD2. Germline assignment: CDR1 SGHRS and CDR2 YFSETQ. The CDR3 runs to 16 residues. Trimming cost V 0 bases and J 1 base; bases outside gene matches: 5. DNA of the CDR3: TGCGCCAGCAGCTTGGTTGTCGCGGGAGGCCAAGAGACCCAGTACTTC. It specifies CASSLVVAGGQETQYF.

This clonotype was seen a few times. The V call is TRBV20-1, the J call TRBJ2-5; D remains ambiguous. Looked up from germline, CDR1 is DFQATT and CDR2 is SNEGSKA (reference sequence). Trimming took off 7 bases at V and 4 bases at J, with 10 bases between the two ends. There are 11 residues in the CDR3. The CDR3 DNA follows: TGCAGTGATAGCTTCGGAGAGACCCAGTACTTC. Translation gives CSDSFGETQYF.

This clonotype has at least ten counts. The chain joins TRBV7-2 to TRBJ2-7; 7 positions agree with TRBD2. The CDR3 totals 16 residues. Looked up from germline, CDR1 is SGHTA and CDR2 is FQGNSA. After removal of 1 base from V and 5 bases from J, the junction contained 11 bases not matched to a gene. The CDR3 coding sequence is TGTGCCAGCAGCTTAGTGGGGGGGTTGAAAAGGGACGAGCAGTACTTC. Protein: CASSLVGGLKRDEQYF.

This clonotype has a count of ten or more. The gene calls are TRBV5-6 and TRBJ1-2, with D uncertain. Trimming removed 2 bases at V and 0 bases at J, with 8 bases between. The CDR3 is 14 residues long. The germline gives CDR1 SGHDT, CDR2 YYEEEE. This CDR3 is CASSFGTSNYGYTF. CDR3 coding DNA: TGTGCCAGCAGCTTTGGCACCTCTAACTATGGCTACACCTTC.

This clonotype was found many times. V gene TRBV6-2 or TRBV6-3 combines with J gene TRBJ2-7; no clear D gene. Trimming took off 6 bases at V and 3 bases at J, with 12 bases between the two ends. The germline CDR1 and CDR2 sequences are MNHEY and SVGEGT. The CDR3 is made up of 13 amino acids. CDR3 coding DNA: TGTGCCAGCAGGTTAAGTAGGGTCTACGAGCAGTACTTC. Protein sequence: CASRLSRVYEQYF.

This clonotype was seen only a few times. The chain recombines TRBV19 with TRBJ2-2, with TRBD2 as a possible D gene (6 bases). V gave up 5 bases and J gave up 0 bases, with 13 bases separating them. Looked up from germline, CDR1 is LNHDA and CDR2 is SQIVND (reference sequence). The CDR3 has 16 residues. CDR3 sequence (DNA): TGTGCCAGTAGTTTTGCGGGAACCGCGAACACCGGGGAGCTGTTTTTT. Translation: CASSFAGTANTGELFF.

In this sample, this clonotype turned up a few times. The chain carries TRBV7-3 and TRBJ2-7, with D tentatively TRBD1 or TRBD2 (5 bases each). Trimming shortened V by 3 bases and J by 2 bases, and 14 bases separated the two germline ends. Germline lookup yields CDR1 SGHTA and CDR2 FQGTGA. The CDR3 is 15 residues long. CDR3 sequence: CASSLGTLIAYEQYF. DNA for the CDR3: TGTGCCAGCAGCTTGGGGACGCTTATTGCCTACGAGCAGTACTTC.

This chain links TRBV7-8 with TRBJ2-7, with 8 bases aligning to TRBD2. CDR1 SGHVS and CDR2 FQNEAQ come from the germline V gene. This CDR3 is built from 14 residues. The V gene end was trimmed by 7 bases and the J gene end by 4 bases; junction bases not matched to a gene: 9. This CDR3 reads CASTPAGGEYEQYF. The CDR3 nucleotides are TGTGCCAGCACCCCCGCGGGGGGCGAATACGAGCAGTACTTC.

The chain joins TRBV13 to TRBJ2-7; the match to TRBD1 covers 8 bases. CDR1 is PRHDT and CDR2 is FYEKMQ in the germline V gene (reference sequence). The V gene end was trimmed by 5 bases and the J gene end by 6 bases; junction bases not matched to a gene: 9. The CDR3 is 14 amino acids. The CDR3 spells CASSPWTGYPEQYF. CDR3 nucleotide sequence: TGTGCCAGCAGCCCCTGGACAGGGTATCCCGAGCAGTACTTC.

This clonotype has only a few counts. This chain uses TRBV7-2 with TRBJ1-6, with D maybe TRBD1 (5 bases). The CDR3 has 15 amino acids. Trimming stripped 6 bases from V and 9 bases from J, with 18 bases between. The germline gives CDR1 SGHTA, CDR2 FQGNSA. The CDR3, as DNA: TGTGCCAGCAGTCCCCCAGCAGGGTTGGGTTCACCCCTCCACTTT. Its translation is CASSPPAGLGSPLHF.

In this sample, this clonotype turned up many times. V and J are TRBV6-5 and TRBJ2-5; 9 bases agree with TRBD2. The V gene end was trimmed by 4 bases and the J gene end by 7 bases; junction bases not matched to a gene: 10. Germline V gene lookup returns CDR1 MNHEY and CDR2 SVGAGI. The CDR3 spans 15 residues. The CDR3 coding sequence is TGTGCCAGCAGTTCCCCCGAACGCGGGAGGGCGACCCAGTACTTC. Encoded protein: CASSSPERGRATQYF.

CDR3 protein: CASSDSESSRAFF. The CDR3 bases are TGTGCCAGCAGTGACTCGGAAAGTTCTCGAGCTTTCTTT. The V and J genes are TRBV6-4 and TRBJ1-1, with no clear D. Germline V gene sequence: CDR1 MRHNA, CDR2 SNTAGT. The V end was cut by 0 bases, the J end by 10 bases, with 12 bases between. The CDR3 spans 13 residues.